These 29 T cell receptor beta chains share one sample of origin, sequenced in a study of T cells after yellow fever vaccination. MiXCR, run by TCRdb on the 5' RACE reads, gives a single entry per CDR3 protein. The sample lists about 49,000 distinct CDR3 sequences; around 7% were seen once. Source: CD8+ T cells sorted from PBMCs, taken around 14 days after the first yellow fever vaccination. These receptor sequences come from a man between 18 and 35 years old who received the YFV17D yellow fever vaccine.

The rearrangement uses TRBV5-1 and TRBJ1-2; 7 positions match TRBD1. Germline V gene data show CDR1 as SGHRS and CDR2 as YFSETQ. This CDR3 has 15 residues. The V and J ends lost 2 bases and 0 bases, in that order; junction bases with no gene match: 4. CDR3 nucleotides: TGCGCCAGCAGCTTACGGGGGACAGCTAACTATGGCTACACCTTC. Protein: CASSLRGTANYGYTF.

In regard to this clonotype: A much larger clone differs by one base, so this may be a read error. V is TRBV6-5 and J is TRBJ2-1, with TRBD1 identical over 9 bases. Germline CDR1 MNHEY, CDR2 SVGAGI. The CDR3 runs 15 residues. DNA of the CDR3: TGTGTCAGCAGTTATAGGACAGGGGTGACGAATGAGCAGTTCTTC. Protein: CVSSYRTGVTNEQFF.

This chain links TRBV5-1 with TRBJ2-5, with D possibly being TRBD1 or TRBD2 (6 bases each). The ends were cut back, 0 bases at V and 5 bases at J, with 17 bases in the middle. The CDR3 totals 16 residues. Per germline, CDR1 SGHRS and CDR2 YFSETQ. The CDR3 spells CASSLGRGQAGETQYF. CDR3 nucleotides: TGCGCCAGCAGCTTGGGACGGGGGCAGGCGGGTGAGACCCAGTACTTC.

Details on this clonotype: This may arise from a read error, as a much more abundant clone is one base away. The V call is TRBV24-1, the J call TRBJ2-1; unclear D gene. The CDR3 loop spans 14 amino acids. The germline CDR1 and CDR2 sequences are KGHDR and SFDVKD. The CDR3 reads CAASDLSTHNEQFF. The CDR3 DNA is TGTGCCGCCAGTGATTTGTCCACACACAATGAGCAGTTCTTC.

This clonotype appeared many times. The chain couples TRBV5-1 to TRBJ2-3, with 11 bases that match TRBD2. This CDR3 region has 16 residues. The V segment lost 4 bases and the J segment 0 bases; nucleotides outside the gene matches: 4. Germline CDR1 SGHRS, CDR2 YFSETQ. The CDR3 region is CASSGGLAVSTDTQYF. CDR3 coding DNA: TGCGCCAGCAGCGGGGGACTAGCGGTTAGCACAGATACGCAGTATTTT. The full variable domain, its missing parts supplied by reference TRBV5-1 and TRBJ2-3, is KAGVTQTPRYLIKTRGQQVTLSCSPISGHRSVSWYQQTPGQGLQFLFEYFSETQRNKGNFPGRFSGRQFSNSRSEMNVSTLELGDSALYLCASSGGLAVSTDTQYFGPGTRLTVL.

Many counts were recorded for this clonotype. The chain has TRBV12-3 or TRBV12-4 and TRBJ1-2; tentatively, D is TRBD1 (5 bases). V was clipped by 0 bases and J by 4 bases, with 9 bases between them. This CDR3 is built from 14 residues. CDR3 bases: TGTGCCAGCAGTTTAGCGCACGGGGGCTATGGCTACACCTTC. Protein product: CASSLAHGGYGYTF.

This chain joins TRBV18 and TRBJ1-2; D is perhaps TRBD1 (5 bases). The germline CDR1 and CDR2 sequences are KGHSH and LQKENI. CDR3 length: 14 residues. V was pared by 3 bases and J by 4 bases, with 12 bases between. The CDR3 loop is CASSPEGVSYGYTF. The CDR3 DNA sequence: TGTGCCAGCTCACCGGAAGGGGTTAGCTATGGCTACACCTTC. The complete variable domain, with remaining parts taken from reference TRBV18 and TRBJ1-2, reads NAGVMQNPRHLVRRRGQEARLRCSPMKGHSHVYWYRQLPEEGLKFMVYLQKENIIDESGMPKERFSAEFPKEGPSILRIQQVVRGDSAAYFCASSPEGVSYGYTFGSGTRLTVV.

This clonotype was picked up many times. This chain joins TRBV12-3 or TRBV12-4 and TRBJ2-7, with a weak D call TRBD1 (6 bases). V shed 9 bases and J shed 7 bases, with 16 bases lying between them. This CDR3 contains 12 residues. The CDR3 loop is CASGPGAGEQYF. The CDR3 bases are TGTGCCAGTGGGCCAGGGGCCGGGGAGCAGTACTTC.

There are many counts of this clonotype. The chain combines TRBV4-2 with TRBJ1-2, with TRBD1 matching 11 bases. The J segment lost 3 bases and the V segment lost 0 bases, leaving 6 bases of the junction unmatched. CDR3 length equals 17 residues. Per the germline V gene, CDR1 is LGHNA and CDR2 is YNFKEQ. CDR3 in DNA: TGTGCCAGCAGCCAAGAAGGTGGACAGGGGGCGTACTATGGCTACACCTTC. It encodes CASSQEGGQGAYYGYTF.

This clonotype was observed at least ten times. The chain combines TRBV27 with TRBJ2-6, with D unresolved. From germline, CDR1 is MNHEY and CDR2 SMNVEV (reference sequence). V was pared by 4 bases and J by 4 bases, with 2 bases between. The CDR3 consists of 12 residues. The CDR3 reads CASSSGANVLTF. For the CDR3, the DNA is TGTGCCAGCAGTTCGGGGGCCAACGTCCTGACTTTC.

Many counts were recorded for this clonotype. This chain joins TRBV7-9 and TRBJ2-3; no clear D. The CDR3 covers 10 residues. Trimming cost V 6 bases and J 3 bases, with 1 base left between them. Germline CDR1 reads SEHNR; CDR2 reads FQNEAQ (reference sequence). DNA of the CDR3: TGTGCCAGCAGGACAGATACGCAGTATTTT. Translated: CASRTDTQYF.

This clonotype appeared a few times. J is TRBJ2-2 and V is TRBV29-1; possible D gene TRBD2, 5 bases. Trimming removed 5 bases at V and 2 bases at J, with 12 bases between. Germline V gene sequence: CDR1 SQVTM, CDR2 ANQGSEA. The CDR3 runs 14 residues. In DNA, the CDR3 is TGCAGCGTTTCGGGGTGGGGTAACACCGGGGAGCTGTTTTTT. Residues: CSVSGWGNTGELFF.

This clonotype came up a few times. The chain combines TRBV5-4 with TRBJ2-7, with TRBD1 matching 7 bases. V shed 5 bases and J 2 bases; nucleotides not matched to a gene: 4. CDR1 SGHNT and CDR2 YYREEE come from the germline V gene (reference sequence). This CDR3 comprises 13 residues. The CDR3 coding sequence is TGTGCCAGCAGTTCGGACAGGCCCTACGAGCAGTACTTC. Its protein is CASSSDRPYEQYF. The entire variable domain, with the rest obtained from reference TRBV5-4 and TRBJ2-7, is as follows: ETGVTQSPTHLIKTRGQQVTLRCSSQSGHNTVSWYQQALGQGPQFIFQYYREEENGRGNFPPRFSGLQFPNYSSELNVNALELDDSALYLCASSSDRPYEQYFGPGTRLTVT.

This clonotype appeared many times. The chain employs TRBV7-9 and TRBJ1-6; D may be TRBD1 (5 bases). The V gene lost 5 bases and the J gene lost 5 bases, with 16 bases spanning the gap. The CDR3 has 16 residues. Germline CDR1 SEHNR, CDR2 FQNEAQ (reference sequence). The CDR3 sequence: CASSPPGVGHNSPLHF. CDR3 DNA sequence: TGTGCCAGCAGCCCCCCTGGAGTGGGACATAATTCACCCCTCCACTTT.

CDR3 nucleotide sequence: TGTGCCAGCAGCCAAGATCCAGCGGGGGGGTACAATGAGCAGTTCTTC. It encodes CASSQDPAGGYNEQFF. The chain combines TRBV4-2 with TRBJ2-1; 10 bases align to TRBD2. The CDR3 totals 16 residues. V shed 0 bases, J shed 4 bases, and the junction held 3 bases outside the gene matches. Germline V gene sequence: CDR1 LGHNA, CDR2 YNFKEQ.

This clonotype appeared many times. In DNA form, the CDR3 reads TGTGCCAGCAGTTCCCCCCTCAAGCGGGGGGGCTACAATGAGCAGTTCTTC. Translation: CASSSPLKRGGYNEQFF. The chain couples TRBV12-3 or TRBV12-4 to TRBJ2-1; 10 bases fit TRBD2. Trimming at V came to 4 bases and at J to 3 bases, leaving 9 bases not matched to a gene. The CDR3 has 17 amino acids.

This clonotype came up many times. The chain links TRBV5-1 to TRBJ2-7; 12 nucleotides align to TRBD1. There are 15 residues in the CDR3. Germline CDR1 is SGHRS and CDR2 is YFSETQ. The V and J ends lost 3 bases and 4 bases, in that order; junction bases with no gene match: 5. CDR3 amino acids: CASSSGQGALYEQYF. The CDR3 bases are TGCGCCAGCAGCTCGGGACAGGGGGCGCTTTACGAGCAGTACTTC.

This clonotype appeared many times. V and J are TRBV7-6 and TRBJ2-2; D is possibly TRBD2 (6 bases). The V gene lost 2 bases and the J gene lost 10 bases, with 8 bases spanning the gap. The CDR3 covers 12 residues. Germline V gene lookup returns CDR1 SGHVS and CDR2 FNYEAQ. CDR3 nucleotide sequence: TGTGCCAGCAGCTTACGGGGGACGGAGCTGTTTTTT. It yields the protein CASSLRGTELFF.

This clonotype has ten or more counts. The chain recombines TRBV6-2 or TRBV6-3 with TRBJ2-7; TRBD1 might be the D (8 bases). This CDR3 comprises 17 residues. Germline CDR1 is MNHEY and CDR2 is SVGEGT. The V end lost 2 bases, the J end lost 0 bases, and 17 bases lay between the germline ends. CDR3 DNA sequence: TGTGCCAGCAGTTACCGACAGGACAGGGAGGGCTCCTACGAGCAGTACTTC. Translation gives CASSYRQDREGSYEQYF.

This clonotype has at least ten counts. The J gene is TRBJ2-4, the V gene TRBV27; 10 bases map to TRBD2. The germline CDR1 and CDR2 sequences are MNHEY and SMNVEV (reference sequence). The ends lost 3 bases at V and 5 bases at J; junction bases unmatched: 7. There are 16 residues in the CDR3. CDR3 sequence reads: CASSFSGGAWENIQYF. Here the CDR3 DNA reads TGTGCCAGCAGTTTCAGCGGGGGGGCGTGGGAAAACATTCAGTACTTC.

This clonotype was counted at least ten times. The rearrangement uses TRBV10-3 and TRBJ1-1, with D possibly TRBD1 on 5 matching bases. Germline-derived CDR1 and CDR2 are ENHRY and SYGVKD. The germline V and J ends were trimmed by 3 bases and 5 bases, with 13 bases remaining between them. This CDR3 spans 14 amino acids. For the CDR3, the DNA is TGTGCCATCAGTGATCGCGGGGGGAGGACTGAAGCTTTCTTT. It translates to CAISDRGGRTEAFF.

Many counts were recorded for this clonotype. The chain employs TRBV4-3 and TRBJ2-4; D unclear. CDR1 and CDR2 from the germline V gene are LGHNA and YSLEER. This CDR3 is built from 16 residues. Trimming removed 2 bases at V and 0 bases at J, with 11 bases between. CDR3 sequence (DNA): TGCGCCAGCAGCCAAAGCTCGGGTCTAGCCAAAAACATTCAGTACTTC. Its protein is CASSQSSGLAKNIQYF.

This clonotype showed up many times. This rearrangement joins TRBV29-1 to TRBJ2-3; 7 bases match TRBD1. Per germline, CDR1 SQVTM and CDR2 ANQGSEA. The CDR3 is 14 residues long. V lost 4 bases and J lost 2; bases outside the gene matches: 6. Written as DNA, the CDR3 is TGCAGCGTTGCCGCGACAGGGCTCACAGATACGCAGTATTTT. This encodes CSVAATGLTDTQYF.

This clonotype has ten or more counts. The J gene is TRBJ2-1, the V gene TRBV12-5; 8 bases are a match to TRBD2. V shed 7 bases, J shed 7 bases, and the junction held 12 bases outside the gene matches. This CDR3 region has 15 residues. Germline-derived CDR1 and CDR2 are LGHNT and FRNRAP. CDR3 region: CASDLSGGVGNEQFF. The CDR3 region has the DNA TGTGCTAGTGACCTAAGCGGGGGTGTGGGGAATGAGCAGTTCTTC.

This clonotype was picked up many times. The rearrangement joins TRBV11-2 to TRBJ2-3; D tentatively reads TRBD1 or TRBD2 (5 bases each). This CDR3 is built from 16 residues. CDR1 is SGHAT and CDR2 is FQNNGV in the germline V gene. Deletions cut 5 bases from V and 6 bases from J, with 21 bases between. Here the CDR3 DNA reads TGTGCCAGCAGCCAGGCCTTTGGGGGACCGGACGATACGCAGTATTTT. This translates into CASSQAFGGPDDTQYF.

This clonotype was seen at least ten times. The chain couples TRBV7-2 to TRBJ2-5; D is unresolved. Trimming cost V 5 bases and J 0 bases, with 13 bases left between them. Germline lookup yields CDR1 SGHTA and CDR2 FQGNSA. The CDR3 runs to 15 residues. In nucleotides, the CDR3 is TGTGCCAGCAGCCTCTATGTAGACTACCAAGAGACCCAGTACTTC. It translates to CASSLYVDYQETQYF.

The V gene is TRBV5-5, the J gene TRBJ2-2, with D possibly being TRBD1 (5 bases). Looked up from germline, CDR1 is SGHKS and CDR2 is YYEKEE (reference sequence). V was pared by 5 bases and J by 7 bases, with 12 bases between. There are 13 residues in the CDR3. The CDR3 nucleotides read TGTGCCAGCAGTACAAGGGGTGGCGGGGAGCTGTTTTTT. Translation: CASSTRGGGELFF.

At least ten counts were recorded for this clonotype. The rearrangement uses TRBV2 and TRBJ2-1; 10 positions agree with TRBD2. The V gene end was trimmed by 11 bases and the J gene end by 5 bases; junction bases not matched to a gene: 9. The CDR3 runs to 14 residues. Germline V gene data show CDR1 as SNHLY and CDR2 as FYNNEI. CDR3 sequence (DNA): TGTGCCGGCCAGACTAGCGGGTCAAACAATGAGCAGTTCTTC. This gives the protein CAGQTSGSNNEQFF.

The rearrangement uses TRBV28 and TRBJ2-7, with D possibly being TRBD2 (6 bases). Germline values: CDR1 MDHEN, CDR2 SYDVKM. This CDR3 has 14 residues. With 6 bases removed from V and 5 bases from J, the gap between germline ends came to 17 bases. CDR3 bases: TGTGCCAGCAGCTCCGCCGGCGGGGTCCACGAGCAGTACGTC. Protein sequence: CASSSAGGVHEQYV.